The 23 T cell receptor beta chains below all came from one sample that was sequenced in a study of blood T cells in healthy people across ages. Combining a sample-barcoded 5' primer with a J-beta primer mix, a second PCR ran for roughly 6 to 11 cycles. TCRdb ran MiXCR on the 5' RACE reads and lists one entry per CDR3 protein. The data hold more than 650,000 distinct CDR3 sequences, with about a quarter observed a single time. The sample also formed part of further work on T cells of mothers and their children.

The sequenced sample was blood. All receptors derive from a boy aged 5-17 years in good health.

This clonotype is a singleton in its sample. V usage is TRBV7-6 and J usage is TRBJ2-5; weak D call: TRBD1 (6 bases). The end of the DNA fits TRBJ2-7 better, so the J call may be wrong. This CDR3 has 14 residues. CDR1 is SGHVS, CDR2 FNYEAQ, per germline. The CDR3 spells CASTLRAGDHEQYF. The CDR3 DNA reads as TGTGCCAGCACCCTTAGGGCAGGGGATCACGAGCAGTACTTC.

The V gene is TRBV7-8, the J gene TRBJ2-7; D is unclear. CDR3 length: 14 amino acids. V gave up 0 bases and J gave up 2 bases, with 8 bases separating them. CDR1 SGHVS and CDR2 FQNEAQ come from the germline V gene. The CDR3 loop is CASSLARIPYEQYF. Here the CDR3 DNA reads TGTGCCAGCAGCTTAGCCCGGATCCCCTACGAGCAGTACTTC.

The chain joins TRBV12-3 or TRBV12-4 to TRBJ2-2, with TRBD2 matching over 7 bases. CDR3 length: 16 amino acids. V dropped 7 bases and J dropped 2; count of bases not matched to a gene: 10. This CDR3 reads CASTSAGGGNTGELFF. For the CDR3, the DNA is TGTGCCAGCACCTCAGCCGGCGGGGGAAACACCGGGGAGCTGTTTTTT.

This clonotype was recorded many times. V is TRBV12-3 or TRBV12-4 and J is TRBJ2-1, with no clear D. The CDR3 is 13 residues long. The V end lost 5 bases, the J end lost 3 bases, and 8 bases lay between the germline ends. CDR3 nucleotides: TGTGCCAGCAGTCCTGTACTCTACAATGAGCAGTTCTTC. Encoded protein: CASSPVLYNEQFF.

The chain links TRBV20-1 to TRBJ2-7; D ambiguous. With 2 bases removed from V and 2 bases from J, the gap between germline ends came to 7 bases. CDR1 and CDR2 from the germline V gene are DFQATT and SNEGSKA (reference sequence). The CDR3 consists of 12 residues. In DNA, the CDR3 is TGCAGTGCTAGAACAGATACCTACGAGCAGTACTTC. Residues: CSARTDTYEQYF.

V and J are TRBV12-3 or TRBV12-4 and TRBJ1-4; D is unclear. V lost 1 base and J 8 bases, leaving 14 bases between the germline ends. The CDR3 runs 15 residues. This chain's CDR3 is CASSLGAAYIEKLFF. The CDR3 nucleotides read TGTGCCAGCAGTTTAGGCGCGGCCTACATCGAAAAACTGTTTTTT.

This clonotype was counted between two and nine times. The rearrangement joins TRBV20-1 to TRBJ2-4; a weak D match, TRBD2 (7 bases). V lost 5 bases, J lost 5 bases, and 19 bases lay in between. The CDR3 covers 15 residues. The germline CDR1 and CDR2 sequences are DFQATT and SNEGSKA (reference sequence). CDR3 sequence reads: CSALRGRGPQNIQYF. The CDR3 bases are TGCAGTGCTCTGAGAGGGCGGGGGCCACAAAACATTCAGTACTTC.

This chain links TRBV20-1 with TRBJ2-7; TRBD1 aligns across 9 bases. The J call may be in error: the DNA end matches TRBJ2-5 better. From germline, CDR1 is DFQATT and CDR2 SNEGSKA (reference sequence). This CDR3 has 14 residues. This CDR3 is CSARGQGYQETQYF. For the CDR3, the DNA is TGCAGTGCTAGGGGACAGGGATACCAAGAGACCCAGTACTTC.

This clonotype was observed a single time. This chain connects TRBV5-1 to TRBJ1-1, with D unresolved. The CDR3 totals 14 residues. Germline assignment: CDR1 SGHRS and CDR2 YFSETQ. V lost 4 bases to trimming and J lost 1 base, with 11 bases between them. In nucleotides, the CDR3 is TGCGCCAGCAGCCCGGTTGGGAAGAACACTGAAGCTTTCTTT. Its protein is CASSPVGKNTEAFF.

The chain carries TRBV29-1 and TRBJ2-4; D unclear. This CDR3 spans 17 amino acids. Trimming took 7 bases from V and 0 from J, leaving 22 bases between them. The germline gives CDR1 SQVTM, CDR2 ANQGSEA. The CDR3 reads CSAKDTILSLAKNIQYF. As DNA, the CDR3 is TGCAGCGCTAAAGACACGATTCTTTCCTTAGCCAAAAACATTCAGTACTTC.

This clonotype was picked up a small number of times. V is TRBV14 and J is TRBJ2-7; TRBD1 is a possible D gene (5 bases). V was clipped by 5 bases and J by 3 bases, with 20 bases between them. There are 16 residues in the CDR3. Germline V gene lookup returns CDR1 SGHDN and CDR2 FVKESK. CDR3 nucleotides: TGTGCCAGCAGCTCCCTGTCGGCAGGGATTTTCTACGAGCAGTACTTC. It is translated as CASSSLSAGIFYEQYF.

The chain joins TRBV6-5 to TRBJ1-2; D gene unclear. Looked up from germline, CDR1 is MNHEY and CDR2 is SVGAGI. This CDR3 has 12 residues. V lost 8 bases and J 2 bases, leaving 9 bases between the germline ends. CDR3 nucleotides: TGTGCCAGCTACAGCTTGAACTATGGCTACACCTTC. It specifies CASYSLNYGYTF.

The rearrangement uses TRBV29-1 and TRBJ2-1, with TRBD2 identical over 7 bases. The V gene's germline CDR1 is SQVTM and CDR2 ANQGSEA. The V and J ends lost 7 bases and 8 bases, in that order; junction bases with no gene match: 8. This CDR3 is 12 amino acids long. CDR3 DNA sequence: TGCAGCGCGAGCCTAGCGGTTGATGAGCAGTTCTTC. The encoded protein is CSASLAVDEQFF.

This chain connects TRBV20-1 to TRBJ1-2; D possibly corresponds to TRBD1 (5 bases). CDR3 length: 13 residues. Trimming cost V 0 bases and J 8 bases, with 13 bases left between them. In germline, CDR1 is DFQATT, CDR2 SNEGSKA (reference sequence). The CDR3 here is CSARDLQGGGYTF. The CDR3 nucleotides read TGCAGTGCTAGAGATCTCCAGGGCGGGGGCTACACCTTC.

This clonotype appeared a few times. The chain has TRBV27 and TRBJ2-2, with TRBD1 as a possible D gene (5 bases). Germline loops: CDR1 MNHEY, CDR2 SMNVEV (reference sequence). There are 14 residues in the CDR3. The germline V and J ends were trimmed by 7 bases and 5 bases, with 14 bases remaining between them. In DNA, the CDR3 is TGTGCCAGCACGTGGGGCAGTTTAACCGGGGAGCTGTTTTTT. Residues: CASTWGSLTGELFF.

This clonotype was counted only a few times. The chain is built from TRBV6-5 and TRBJ2-7, with no clear D. CDR3 length: 13 amino acids. The ends were cut back, 4 bases at V and 0 bases at J, with 7 bases in the middle. Germline CDR1 is MNHEY and CDR2 is SVGAGI. CDR3 protein: CASSFSFSYEQYF. The DNA of the CDR3 is TGTGCCAGCAGTTTTTCCTTCTCCTACGAGCAGTACTTC.

This clonotype was seen only a few times. The chain recombines TRBV29-1 with TRBJ2-5; TRBD1 matches at 11 bases. Trimming removed 4 bases from V and 0 bases from J; junction bases left unmatched: 4. The CDR3 contains 15 residues. The germline V gene encodes CDR1 SQVTM and CDR2 ANQGSEA. CDR3 in amino acids: CSVVPGQGDQETQYF. As DNA, the CDR3 is TGCAGCGTTGTACCGGGACAGGGGGACCAAGAGACCCAGTACTTC.

CDR3 bases: TGTGCCAGCAGTTACGGGCCCGAATATGGCATTCAGTACTTC. Translating gives CASSYGPEYGIQYF. The chain couples TRBV6-6 to TRBJ2-4, with unresolved D. Germline CDR1 is MNHNY and CDR2 is SVGAGI (reference sequence). V lost 2 bases and J lost 9, with 14 bases in between. The length of the CDR3 is 14 residues.

This clonotype was observed a handful of times. V gene TRBV6-5 combines with J gene TRBJ2-5; the match to TRBD1 covers 7 bases. The DNA end favors TRBJ2-1, so the J call may be wrong. This CDR3 is built from 14 residues. The germline gives CDR1 MNHEY, CDR2 SVGAGI. The CDR3: CASSFETGLTEQFF. DNA of the CDR3: TGTGCCAGCAGTTTCGAGACAGGGTTGACTGAGCAGTTCTTC.

The V gene is TRBV5-1, the J gene TRBJ1-2; unclear D gene. Germline V gene lookup returns CDR1 SGHRS and CDR2 YFSETQ. V was cut by 6 bases and J by 8 bases, with 14 bases left in between. The CDR3 consists of 12 residues. The CDR3: CASNLGGSGYTF. For the CDR3, the DNA is TGCGCCAGCAACCTTGGAGGGAGCGGCTACACCTTC.

This clonotype was picked up a small number of times. The CDR3 does not end in the conserved phenylalanine or tryptophan, so this is likely a read error. J is TRBJ2-7 and V is TRBV7-9, with TRBD1 matching 8 bases. Losses at the gene ends were 4 bases for V and 2 bases for J; bases not matched to a gene: 4. CDR1 is SEHNR and CDR2 is FQNEAQ in the germline V gene (reference sequence). This CDR3 is 14 amino acids long. The CDR3 here is CASSSAGQAYEQYL. CDR3 DNA sequence: TGTGCCAGCAGCTCGGCGGGACAGGCCTACGAGCAGTACCTC.

This clonotype was seen a few times. The chain uses TRBV25-1 and TRBJ2-5; TRBD1 might be the D (6 bases). The V gene lost 3 bases and the J gene lost 2 bases, with 13 bases spanning the gap. The CDR3 contains 15 residues. CDR1 and CDR2 (germline): MGHDK, SYGVNS. The DNA for the CDR3 is TGTGCCAGCAGTGAGCCAGCAGGGGTTCAAGAGACCCAGTACTTC. Amino acids: CASSEPAGVQETQYF.

This clonotype appeared a few times. This rearrangement joins TRBV27 to TRBJ2-1, with TRBD2 matching over 7 bases. CDR1 is MNHEY and CDR2 is SMNVEV in the germline V gene (reference sequence). The CDR3 is 17 amino acids. V shed 3 bases, J shed 2 bases, and the junction held 10 bases outside the gene matches. DNA for the CDR3: TGTGCCAGCAGTTTCCTAGGCCCACTAGCGACCTACAATGAGCAGTTCTTC. Its translation is CASSFLGPLATYNEQFF.